This T cell receptor beta chain was obtained from a study of shared clonotypes between healthy human individuals. For the study at large: The study drew on two women and a few men aged 18 to 49 as donors.

To note about this clone: Its antigen is still unknown.

Donors, without exception, were Caucasian adults residing in Nashville, Tennessee. Naive CD4+ cells were CD45RA-selected; the remaining cells were memory. Study-wide points: Lower generation probabilities were found for non-shared clonotypes than for those shared by all four donors.

Libraries were prepared by immunoSEQ multiplex PCR; TCRdb keeps only in-frame clonotypes and omits some of them. The sample shows nearly 1,000,000 clones, about 80% of them seen only once. The TCR was taken from a young man in good health. Material for sequencing was memory CD4+ T cells sorted from blood. Subset in this sample: CD45RA-negative fraction.

The CDR3 spells CASSSGGKYYEQYF. The CDR3 DNA follows: TGTGCCAGCAGCTCCGGGGGCAAGTACTACGAGCAGTACTTC. The chain uses TRBV5-4 and TRBJ2-7; D tentatively reads TRBD1 or TRBD2 (6 bases each). The CDR3 sequence is 14 residues long. The germline CDR1 and CDR2 sequences are SGHNT and YYREEE (reference sequence). V was cut by 3 bases and J by 3 bases, with 13 bases left in between.